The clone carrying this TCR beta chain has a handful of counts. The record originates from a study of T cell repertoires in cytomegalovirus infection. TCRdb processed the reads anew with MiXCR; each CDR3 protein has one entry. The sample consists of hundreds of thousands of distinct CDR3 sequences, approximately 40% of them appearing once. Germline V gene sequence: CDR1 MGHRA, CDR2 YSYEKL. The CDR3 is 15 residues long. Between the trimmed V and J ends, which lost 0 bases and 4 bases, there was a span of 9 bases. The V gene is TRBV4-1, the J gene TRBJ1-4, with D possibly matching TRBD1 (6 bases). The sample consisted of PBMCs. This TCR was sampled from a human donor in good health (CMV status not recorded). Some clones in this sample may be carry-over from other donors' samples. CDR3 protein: CASSQEDRLNEKLFF. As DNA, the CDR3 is TGCGCCAGCAGCCAAGAGGACAGACTTAATGAAAAACTGTTTTTT.